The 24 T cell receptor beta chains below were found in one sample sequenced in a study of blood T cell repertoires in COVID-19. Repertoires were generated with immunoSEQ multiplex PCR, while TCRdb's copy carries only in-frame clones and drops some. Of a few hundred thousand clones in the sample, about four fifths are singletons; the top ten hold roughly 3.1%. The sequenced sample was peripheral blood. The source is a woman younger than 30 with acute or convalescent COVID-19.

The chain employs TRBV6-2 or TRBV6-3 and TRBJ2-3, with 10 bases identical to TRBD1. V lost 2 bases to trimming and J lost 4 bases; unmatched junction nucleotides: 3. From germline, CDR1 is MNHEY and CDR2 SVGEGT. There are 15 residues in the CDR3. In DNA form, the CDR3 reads TGTGCCAGCAGTTACGGGACAGGGGACCCAGATACGCAGTATTTT. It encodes CASSYGTGDPDTQYF.

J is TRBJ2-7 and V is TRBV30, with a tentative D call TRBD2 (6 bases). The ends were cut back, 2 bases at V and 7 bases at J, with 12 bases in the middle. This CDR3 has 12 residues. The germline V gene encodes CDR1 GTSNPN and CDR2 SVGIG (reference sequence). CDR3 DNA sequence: TGTGCCTGGAGTCACAGCCGGGGGGAGCAGTACTTC. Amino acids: CAWSHSRGEQYF.

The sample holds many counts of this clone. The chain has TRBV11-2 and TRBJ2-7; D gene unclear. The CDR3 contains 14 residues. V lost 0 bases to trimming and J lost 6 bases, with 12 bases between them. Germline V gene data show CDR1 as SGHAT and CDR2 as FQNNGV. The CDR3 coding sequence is TGTGCCAGCAGCTTAGAATTCCAGGATTCCGAGCAGTACTTC. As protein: CASSLEFQDSEQYF.

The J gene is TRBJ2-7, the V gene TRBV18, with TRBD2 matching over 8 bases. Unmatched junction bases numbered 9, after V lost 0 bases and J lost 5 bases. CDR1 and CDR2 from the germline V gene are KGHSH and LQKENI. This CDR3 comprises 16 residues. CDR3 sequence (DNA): TGTGCCAGCTCACCACCCCGGGAGGGCCTTCGGGACGAGCAGTACTTC. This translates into CASSPPREGLRDEQYF.

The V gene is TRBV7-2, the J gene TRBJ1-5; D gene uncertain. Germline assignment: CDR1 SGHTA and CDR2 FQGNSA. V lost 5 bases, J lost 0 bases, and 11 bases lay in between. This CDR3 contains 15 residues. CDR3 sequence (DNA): TGTGCCAGCAGCCCCCAGACTTATAGCAATCAGCCCCAGCATTTT. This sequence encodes CASSPQTYSNQPQHF.

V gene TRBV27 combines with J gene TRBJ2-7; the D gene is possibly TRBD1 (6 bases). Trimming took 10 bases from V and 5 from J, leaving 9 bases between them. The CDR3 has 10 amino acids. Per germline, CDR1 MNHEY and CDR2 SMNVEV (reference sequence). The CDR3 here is CANYRDEQYF. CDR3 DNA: TGTGCCAACTACAGGGACGAGCAGTACTTC.

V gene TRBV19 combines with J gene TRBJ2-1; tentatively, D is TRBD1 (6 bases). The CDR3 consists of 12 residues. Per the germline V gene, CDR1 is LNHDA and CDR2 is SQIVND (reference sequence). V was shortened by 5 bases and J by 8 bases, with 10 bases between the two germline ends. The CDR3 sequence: CASSPWTDEQFF. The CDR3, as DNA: TGTGCCAGTAGTCCGTGGACAGATGAGCAGTTCTTC.

The CDR3 DNA is TGTGCCACCAGCAGAGGGATAGGGGATTCTGGGGCCAACGTCCTGACTTTC. Its translation: CATSRGIGDSGANVLTF. V and J are TRBV15 and TRBJ2-6; TRBD1 might be the D (5 bases). The germline V and J ends were trimmed by 1 base and 1 base, with 11 bases remaining between them. This CDR3 contains 17 residues. CDR1 is LNHNV and CDR2 is YYDKDF in the germline V gene (reference sequence). The full variable domain, rest sourced from reference TRBV15 and TRBJ2-6, is DAMVIQNPRYQVTQFGKPVTLSCSQTLNHNVMYWYQQKSSQAPKLLFHYYDKDFNNEADTPDNFQSRRPNTSFCFLDIRSPGLGDTAMYLCATSRGIGDSGANVLTFGAGSRLTVL.

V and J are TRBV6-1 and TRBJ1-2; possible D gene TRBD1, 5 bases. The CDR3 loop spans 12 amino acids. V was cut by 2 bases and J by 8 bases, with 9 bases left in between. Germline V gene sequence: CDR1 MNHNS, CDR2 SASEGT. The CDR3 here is CASSETGVGYTF. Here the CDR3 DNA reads TGTGCCAGCAGTGAAACAGGAGTAGGCTACACCTTC.

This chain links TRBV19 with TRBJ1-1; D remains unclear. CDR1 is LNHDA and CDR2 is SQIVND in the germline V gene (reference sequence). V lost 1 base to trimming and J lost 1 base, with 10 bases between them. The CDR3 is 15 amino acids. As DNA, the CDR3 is TGTGCCAGTAGTATAGGGGCACAAAAGAACACTGAAGCTTTCTTT. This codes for CASSIGAQKNTEAFF.

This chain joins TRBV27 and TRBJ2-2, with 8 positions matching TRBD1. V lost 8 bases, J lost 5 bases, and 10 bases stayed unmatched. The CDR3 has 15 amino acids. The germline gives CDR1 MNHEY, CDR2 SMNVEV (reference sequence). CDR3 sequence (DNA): TGTGCCAGCGGAAATAGACAGGGGTTTACCGGGGAGCTGTTTTTT. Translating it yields CASGNRQGFTGELFF.

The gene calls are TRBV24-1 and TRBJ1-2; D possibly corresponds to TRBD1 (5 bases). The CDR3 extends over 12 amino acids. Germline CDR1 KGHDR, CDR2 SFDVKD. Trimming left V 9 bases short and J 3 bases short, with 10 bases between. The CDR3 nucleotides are TGTGCCACCTGCAGGGATTACTATGGCTACACCTTC. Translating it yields CATCRDYYGYTF.

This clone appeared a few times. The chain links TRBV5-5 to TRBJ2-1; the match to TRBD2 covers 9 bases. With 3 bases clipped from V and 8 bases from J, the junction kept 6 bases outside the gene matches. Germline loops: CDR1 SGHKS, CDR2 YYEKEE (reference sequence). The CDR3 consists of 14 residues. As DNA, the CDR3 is TGTGCCAGCAGCTCGACTAGCGGTATTTATGAGCAGTTCTTC. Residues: CASSSTSGIYEQFF.

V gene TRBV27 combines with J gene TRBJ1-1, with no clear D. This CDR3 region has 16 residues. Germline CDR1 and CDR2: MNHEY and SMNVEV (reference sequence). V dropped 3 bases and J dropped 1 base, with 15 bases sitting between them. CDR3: CASSLSVVSKNTEAFF. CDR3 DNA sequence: TGTGCCAGCAGTTTGTCGGTAGTTAGTAAGAACACTGAAGCTTTCTTT.

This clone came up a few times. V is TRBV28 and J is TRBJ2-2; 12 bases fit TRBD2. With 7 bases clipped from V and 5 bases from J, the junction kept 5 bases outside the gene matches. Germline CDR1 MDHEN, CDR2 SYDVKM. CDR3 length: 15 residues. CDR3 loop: CASKLAGGETGELFF. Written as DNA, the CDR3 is TGTGCCAGCAAACTAGCGGGAGGAGAGACCGGGGAGCTGTTTTTT.

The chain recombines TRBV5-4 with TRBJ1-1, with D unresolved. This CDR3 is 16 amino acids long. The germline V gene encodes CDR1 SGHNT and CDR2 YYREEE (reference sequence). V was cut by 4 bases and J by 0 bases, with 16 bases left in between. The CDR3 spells CASSRSAAGLNTEAFF. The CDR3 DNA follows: TGTGCCAGCAGCCGCTCGGCAGCGGGTTTGAACACTGAAGCTTTCTTT. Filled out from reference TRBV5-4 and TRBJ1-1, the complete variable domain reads ETGVTQSPTHLIKTRGQQVTLRCSSQSGHNTVSWYQQALGQGPQFIFQYYREEENGRGNFPPRFSGLQFPNYSSELNVNALELDDSALYLCASSRSAAGLNTEAFFGQGTRLTVV.

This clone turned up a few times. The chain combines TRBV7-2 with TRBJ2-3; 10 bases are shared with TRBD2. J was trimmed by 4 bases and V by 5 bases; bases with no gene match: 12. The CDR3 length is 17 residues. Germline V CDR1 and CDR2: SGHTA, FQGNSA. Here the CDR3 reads CASSRIASGSSADTQYF. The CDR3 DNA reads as TGTGCCAGCAGCCGCATAGCTAGCGGGAGCTCGGCAGATACGCAGTATTTT.

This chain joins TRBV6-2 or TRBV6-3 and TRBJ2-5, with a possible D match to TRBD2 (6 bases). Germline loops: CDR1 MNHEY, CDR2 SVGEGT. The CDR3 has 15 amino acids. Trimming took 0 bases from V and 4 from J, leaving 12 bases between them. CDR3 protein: CASSYSWQGGETQYF. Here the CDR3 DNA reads TGTGCCAGCAGTTACTCCTGGCAGGGAGGAGAGACCCAGTACTTC.

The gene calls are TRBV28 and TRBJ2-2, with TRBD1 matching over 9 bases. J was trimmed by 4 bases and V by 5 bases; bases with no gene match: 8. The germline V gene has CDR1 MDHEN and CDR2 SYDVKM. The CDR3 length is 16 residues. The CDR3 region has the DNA TGTGCCAGCAGTCCTGACAGGGGGGAACCCACCGGGGAGCTGTTTTTT. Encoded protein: CASSPDRGEPTGELFF.

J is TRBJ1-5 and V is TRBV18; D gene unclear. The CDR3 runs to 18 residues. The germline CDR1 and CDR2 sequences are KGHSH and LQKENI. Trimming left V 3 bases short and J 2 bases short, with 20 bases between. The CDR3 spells CASSPLADVGRGNQPQHF. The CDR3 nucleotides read TGTGCCAGCTCACCCCTTGCAGACGTTGGCCGGGGCAATCAGCCCCAGCATTTT.

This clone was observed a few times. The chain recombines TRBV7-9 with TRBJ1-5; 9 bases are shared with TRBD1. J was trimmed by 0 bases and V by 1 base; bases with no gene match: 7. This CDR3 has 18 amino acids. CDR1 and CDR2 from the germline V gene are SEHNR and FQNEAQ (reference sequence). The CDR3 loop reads CASSLDRGLGDSNQPQHF. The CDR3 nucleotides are TGTGCCAGCAGCTTAGACAGGGGGCTTGGGGATAGCAATCAGCCCCAGCATTTT.

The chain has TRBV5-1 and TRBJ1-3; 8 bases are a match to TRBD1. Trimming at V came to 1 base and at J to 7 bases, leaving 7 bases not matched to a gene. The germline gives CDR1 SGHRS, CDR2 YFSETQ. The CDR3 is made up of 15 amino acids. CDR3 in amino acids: CASSLNGQGVNTIYF. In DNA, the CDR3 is TGCGCCAGCAGCTTGAATGGACAGGGCGTTAACACCATATATTTT.

The CDR3 here is CASSLNNKETQYF. The CDR3 nucleotides read TGTGCCAGCAGCTTAAATAACAAAGAGACCCAGTACTTC. The V call is TRBV7-2, the J call TRBJ2-5; D ambiguous. V was trimmed by 2 bases and J by 3 bases, leaving 7 bases between them. The germline CDR1 and CDR2 sequences are SGHTA and FQGNSA. There are 13 residues in the CDR3.

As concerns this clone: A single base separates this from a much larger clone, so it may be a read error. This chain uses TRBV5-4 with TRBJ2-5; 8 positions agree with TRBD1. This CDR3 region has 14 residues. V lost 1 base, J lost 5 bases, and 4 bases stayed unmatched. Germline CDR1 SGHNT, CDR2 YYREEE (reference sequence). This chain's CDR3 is CASSLQGAGETQYF. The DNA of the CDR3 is TGTGCCAGCAGCTTGCAGGGGGCGGGGGAGACCCAGTACTTC. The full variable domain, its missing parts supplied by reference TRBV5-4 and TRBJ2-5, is ETGVTQSPTHLIKTRGQQVTLRCSSQSGHNTVSWYQQALGQGPQFIFQYYREEENGRGNFPPRFSGLQFPNYSSELNVNALELDDSALYLCASSLQGAGETQYFGPGTRLLVL.